Detailed here is one T cell receptor (beta chain). No antigen is known for it. Using immunoSEQ multiplex PCR, the repertoire was profiled, and TCRdb retains in-frame clones only, with some absent. The sample includes 50,000 or so clones, approximately 86% seen only once; the top ten take 8.5% to 12%. These data originate in a study of PD-L1 blockade in urothelial cancer. Study overall: Patients arrived having already received 0 to 3 prior chemotherapy regimens.

Trimming took 1 base from V and 3 from J, leaving 15 bases between them. This CDR3 is 16 amino acids long. In germline, CDR1 is SGHDN, CDR2 FVKESK. As to time point: peripheral blood 6 weeks after treatment start. Patients yielded 1 to 8 samples each, pretreatment and on-treatment. The study's findings and limits: Enhanced expansion of tumor-associated blood clones at 3 weeks characterized durable-benefit patients.

This sequence originates from a man aged 55 to 70 with urothelial cancer. The sample here was PBMCs, taken around atezolizumab (anti-PD-L1) treatment. The chain has TRBV14 and TRBJ1-2; weak D call: TRBD1 (6 bases). CDR3 amino acids: CASSQALGGQDYGYTF. CDR3 sequence (DNA): TGTGCCAGCAGCCAAGCGTTGGGGGGGCAGGACTATGGCTACACCTTC.